This T cell receptor beta chain was identified during a study of blood T cell repertoires in COVID-19. Study context: Sites in the United States, Italy and Spain provided acute and convalescent COVID-19 samples. Nucleic acid was either cDNA or gDNA, and it came from T cells, B-cell-depleted T cells, or PBMCs.

How the authors handled the data: Reference gene primer amplification gave estimated nucleated cell counts. This table comes from immunoSEQ multiplex PCR, and its TCRdb copy is limited to in-frame clones, with some not included. Clone size and the V and J calls come from that table; the DNA yielded D and trimming. The sample includes approximately 210,000 clones, 84% seen only once; the top ten take 5.1%. Germline V gene lookup returns CDR1 LGHDT and CDR2 YNNKEL (reference sequence). The CDR3 contains 16 residues. Trimming shortened V by 0 bases and J by 4 bases, and 12 bases separated the two germline ends.

This TCR derives from a woman in her 70s with active or convalescent COVID-19. V gene TRBV3-1 (or the pseudogene TRBV3-2) combines with J gene TRBJ2-2; D is possibly TRBD1 (6 bases). The sequencing sample was made of peripheral blood. CDR3: CASSQDELGGTGELFF. CDR3 coding DNA: TGTGCCAGCAGCCAAGATGAACTAGGGGGCACCGGGGAGCTGTTTTTT.